Listed below are T cell receptor beta chains from one sample, sequenced in a study of a mutant IDH1 vaccine in newly diagnosed glioma. Only in-frame clones appear in the TCRdb table, and some are missing; sequencing was by immunoSEQ multiplex PCR. The data contain about 24,000 clones, 65% to 80% of them seen just once; the ten biggest clones take up around 7.5%. Their recognized antigens are unknown. The sample was PBMCs, taken from a glioma patient whose treatment included an IDH1 peptide vaccine. The receptors originated from a man between 35 and 55 years old with glioma. Both conserved end residues are part of each CDR3. A D gene is named only where the DNA matches it firmly. Expanded clones are given a class, and other clones once, few, many or no size at all.

cdr3_nt: TGTGCTAGTGGTTTGGTACAGGGTGCAGGTGAGACCCAGTACTTC
cdr3_aa: CASGLVQGAGETQYF
j_call: TRBJ2-5
clone_size: once
v_call: TRBV12-5
d_call: .

cdr3_nt: TGTGCCAGTAGCGAAGGTAATCAGCCCCAGCATTTT
cdr3_aa: CASSEGNQPQHF
j_call: TRBJ1-5
clone_size: few
v_call: TRBV19
d_call: .

cdr3_nt: TGTGCCAGTAGTCCTAGAACAGGGGGCTACCCTAACTATGGCTACACCTTC
cdr3_aa: CASSPRTGGYPNYGYTF
j_call: TRBJ1-2
clone_size: .
v_call: TRBV19
d_call: TRBD1

cdr3_nt: TGTGCCAGCAGTTTATCGTTGCCAGGGGGCTGGTACGAGCAGTACTTC
cdr3_aa: CASSLSLPGGWYEQYF
j_call: TRBJ2-7
clone_size: large
v_call: TRBV27
d_call: TRBD1

cdr3_nt: TGTGCCAGCAGCTCCTCCGGTGGAAGGGGCCAAGAGACCCAGTACTTC
cdr3_aa: CASSSSGGRGQETQYF
j_call: TRBJ2-5
clone_size: .
v_call: TRBV7-2
d_call: .

cdr3_nt: TGTGCCAGTAGTCGCGGTAGCGGGAGTCTCGGCACAGATACGCAGTATTTT
cdr3_aa: CASSRGSGSLGTDTQYF
j_call: TRBJ2-3
clone_size: .
v_call: TRBV19
d_call: TRBD2

cdr3_nt: TGTGCCAGCAGCTTGGGGACAGGGTTGAACATTCAGTACTTC
cdr3_aa: CASSLGTGLNIQYF
j_call: TRBJ2-4
clone_size: .
v_call: TRBV5-6
d_call: TRBD1

cdr3_nt: TGTGCCAGCAGTTACGCCCCTACGGGAGTGGGGTACGAGCAGTACTTC
cdr3_aa: CASSYAPTGVGYEQYF
j_call: TRBJ2-7
clone_size: few
v_call: TRBV6-6
d_call: .

cdr3_nt: TGTGCCAGCAGCTTGGACCAAAACACCGGGGAGCTGTTTTTT
cdr3_aa: CASSLDQNTGELFF
j_call: TRBJ2-2
clone_size: .
v_call: TRBV5-8
d_call: .

cdr3_nt: TGTGCCACCAGCAGGGTACAAGGGGGTGAAGCTTTCTTT
cdr3_aa: CATSRVQGGEAFF
j_call: TRBJ1-1
clone_size: .
v_call: TRBV15
d_call: .

cdr3_nt: TGCAGCGGGCAACAGGGGGCATTTACCCTAGAGACCCAGTACTTC
cdr3_aa: CSGQQGAFTLETQYF
j_call: TRBJ2-5
clone_size: .
v_call: TRBV29-1
d_call: TRBD1

cdr3_nt: TGTGCCACCAGCAGAGTAGCGGCTACAGATACGCAGTATTTT
cdr3_aa: CATSRVAATDTQYF
j_call: TRBJ2-3
clone_size: .
v_call: TRBV15
d_call: .

cdr3_nt: TGTGCCAGTAGTATATATAGCGGGTCGGGAGGAAACACCATATATTTT
cdr3_aa: CASSIYSGSGGNTIYF
j_call: TRBJ1-3
clone_size: few
v_call: TRBV19
d_call: .

cdr3_nt: TGTGCCAGCAGTTACGTTAGCGGGAGGAAAGAGACCCAGTACTTC
cdr3_aa: CASSYVSGRKETQYF
j_call: TRBJ2-5
clone_size: .
v_call: TRBV6-5
d_call: TRBD2

cdr3_nt: TGTGCCAGCAGTGGCCGACAGGGAGGCAGTGAAAAACTGTTTTTT
cdr3_aa: CASSGRQGGSEKLFF
j_call: TRBJ1-4
clone_size: .
v_call: TRBV6-6
d_call: TRBD1

cdr3_nt: TGTGCCAGCTCACAGGGACAGAACACTGAAGCTTTCTTT
cdr3_aa: CASSQGQNTEAFF
j_call: TRBJ1-1
clone_size: few
v_call: TRBV18
d_call: .

cdr3_nt: TGTGCCAGCAGTGTTATTCGTGGGGCTGGGGAGCAGTACTTC
cdr3_aa: CASSVIRGAGEQYF
j_call: TRBJ2-7
clone_size: .
v_call: TRBV2
d_call: .

cdr3_nt: TGCGCCAGCAGCCAAGTGGAAGGGGAGCTGTTTTTT
cdr3_aa: CASSQVEGELFF
j_call: TRBJ2-2
clone_size: .
v_call: TRBV4-3
d_call: .

cdr3_nt: TGTGCCATCAGCGCCCGGGACAGGGTGGGTGGAGGCACTGAAGCTTTCTTT
cdr3_aa: CAISARDRVGGGTEAFF
j_call: TRBJ1-1
clone_size: .
v_call: TRBV10-3
d_call: TRBD1

cdr3_nt: TGCGCCAGCAGCCAAGAAGGATGGGGGCAGGACTATGGCTACACCTTC
cdr3_aa: CASSQEGWGQDYGYTF
j_call: TRBJ1-2
clone_size: .
v_call: TRBV4-3
d_call: .

cdr3_nt: TGTGCCAGTAGCCTTCAACCTCACGAGCAGTACTTC
cdr3_aa: CASSLQPHEQYF
j_call: TRBJ2-7
clone_size: .
v_call: TRBV19
d_call: .

cdr3_nt: TGCGCCAGCAGTGAGGGACTACAAGAGACCCAGTACTTC
cdr3_aa: CASSEGLQETQYF
j_call: TRBJ2-5
clone_size: once
v_call: TRBV10-1
d_call: .

cdr3_nt: TGTGCCAGCAACGAAAGGGAGGCCGGGGCCAACGTCCTGACTTTC
cdr3_aa: CASNEREAGANVLTF
j_call: TRBJ2-6
clone_size: .
v_call: TRBV7-9
d_call: .

cdr3_nt: TGTGCCAGCAGTTCGAGAGGGACAGGGGAAGGGGCCTTCCAAGAGACCCAGTACTTC
cdr3_aa: CASSSRGTGEGAFQETQYF
j_call: TRBJ2-5
clone_size: .
v_call: TRBV27
d_call: TRBD1

cdr3_nt: TGTGCCAGCAGTTTAGGGGAACAGGGGTCGAGGGAGCAGTACTTC
cdr3_aa: CASSLGEQGSREQYF
j_call: TRBJ2-7
clone_size: .
v_call: TRBV28
d_call: TRBD1

cdr3_nt: TGTGCCAGCAGCTTAGCCTCCGGGAGACTTTCAGATACGCAGTATTTT
cdr3_aa: CASSLASGRLSDTQYF
j_call: TRBJ2-3
clone_size: .
v_call: TRBV7-9
d_call: .

cdr3_nt: TGTGCCAGCAGCTTAGGCCGCACTCAGGGGGATACGCAGTATTTT
cdr3_aa: CASSLGRTQGDTQYF
j_call: TRBJ2-3
clone_size: .
v_call: TRBV7-9
d_call: .

cdr3_nt: TGCGCCAGCAGCCTATTACAGGGAGTTAGTTTGGATGGCTACACCTTC
cdr3_aa: CASSLLQGVSLDGYTF
j_call: TRBJ1-2
clone_size: .
v_call: TRBV4-3
d_call: .

cdr3_nt: TGCGCCAGCAGCCAAGATGCGACTAGCGGGAGGGCCAGCGCCTACAATGAGCAGTTCTTC
cdr3_aa: CASSQDATSGRASAYNEQFF
j_call: TRBJ2-1
clone_size: .
v_call: TRBV4-3
d_call: TRBD2

cdr3_nt: TGTGCCAGCTCACCACCCGACTATGGCTACACCTTC
cdr3_aa: CASSPPDYGYTF
j_call: TRBJ1-2
clone_size: .
v_call: TRBV18
d_call: .

cdr3_nt: TGTGCCAGCAGTGACGGACAGGGAATAAGGGGCACTGAAGCTTTCTTT
cdr3_aa: CASSDGQGIRGTEAFF
j_call: TRBJ1-1
clone_size: few
v_call: TRBV6-1
d_call: TRBD1

cdr3_nt: TGTGCCAGCAGCGAGGGGAACAGGATTAGTGGCTACACCTTC
cdr3_aa: CASSEGNRISGYTF
j_call: TRBJ1-2
clone_size: .
v_call: TRBV9
d_call: .

cdr3_nt: TGCAGCGTTCGGGACGCTCACTACGAGCAGTACTTC
cdr3_aa: CSVRDAHYEQYF
j_call: TRBJ2-7
clone_size: .
v_call: TRBV29-1
d_call: .

cdr3_nt: TGTGCCAGTAGCCCCGGGCCGCGGCCGTATGGCTACACCTTC
cdr3_aa: CASSPGPRPYGYTF
j_call: TRBJ1-2
clone_size: few
v_call: TRBV19
d_call: .

cdr3_nt: TGTGCCACCACCGGGACAGGGACTGTGGGGGGCTACACCTTC
cdr3_aa: CATTGTGTVGGYTF
j_call: TRBJ1-2
clone_size: .
v_call: TRBV6-5
d_call: TRBD1

cdr3_nt: TGTGCCAGCAGTTTGAACGGACTAGCGGGAGGAGCCTACGAGCAGTACTTC
cdr3_aa: CASSLNGLAGGAYEQYF
j_call: TRBJ2-7
clone_size: once
v_call: TRBV27
d_call: TRBD2

cdr3_nt: TGTGCCAGCAGCCCGGGGACAGGGGTTTATAATTCACCCCTCCACTTT
cdr3_aa: CASSPGTGVYNSPLHF
j_call: TRBJ1-6
clone_size: .
v_call: TRBV7-8
d_call: TRBD1

cdr3_nt: TGTGCCAGCAGCCCGTCCGGGGGTTACACCGGGGAGCTGTTTTTT
cdr3_aa: CASSPSGGYTGELFF
j_call: TRBJ2-2
clone_size: .
v_call: TRBV7-9
d_call: .

cdr3_nt: TGTGCCAGCAGCGTAGAGGGGACAGCTTACAATGAGCAGTTCTTC
cdr3_aa: CASSVEGTAYNEQFF
j_call: TRBJ2-1
clone_size: .
v_call: TRBV9
d_call: TRBD1

cdr3_nt: TGTGCCAGCAGCCCCTCCCACAGTGGCCCAGAGACCCAGTACTTC
cdr3_aa: CASSPSHSGPETQYF
j_call: TRBJ2-5
clone_size: .
v_call: TRBV5-4
d_call: .

cdr3_nt: TGTGCCAGCAGCTTAGTGGGACAGGGGAGGACTGAAGCTTTCTTT
cdr3_aa: CASSLVGQGRTEAFF
j_call: TRBJ1-1
clone_size: .
v_call: TRBV7-8
d_call: TRBD1

cdr3_nt: TGCGCCAGCAGCTTGCTAGGCGGGACCTACGAGCAGTACTTC
cdr3_aa: CASSLLGGTYEQYF
j_call: TRBJ2-7
clone_size: few
v_call: TRBV5-1
d_call: .

cdr3_nt: TGCGCCAGCAGCGGGACAGGGGGTTGGCGCGGGAGACCCTACAATGAGCAGTTCTTC
cdr3_aa: CASSGTGGWRGRPYNEQFF
j_call: TRBJ2-1
clone_size: .
v_call: TRBV10-2
d_call: TRBD1

cdr3_nt: TGTGCCAGCTCACCACCGCAACTAGCGGGAACATACAATGAGCAGTTCTTC
cdr3_aa: CASSPPQLAGTYNEQFF
j_call: TRBJ2-1
clone_size: .
v_call: TRBV18
d_call: TRBD2

cdr3_nt: TGTGCCAGCAGCTTAGTGGGCACAGGGGTAGTGGAGACCCAGTACTTC
cdr3_aa: CASSLVGTGVVETQYF
j_call: TRBJ2-5
clone_size: .
v_call: TRBV11-3
d_call: TRBD1

cdr3_nt: TGTGCCAGCTCACCCACGCGAGAAGAGACCCAGTACTTC
cdr3_aa: CASSPTREETQYF
j_call: TRBJ2-5
clone_size: .
v_call: TRBV18
d_call: .

cdr3_nt: TGTGCCAGCAGCTTAGTGAAAGGGGGAACTGAAGCTTTCTTT
cdr3_aa: CASSLVKGGTEAFF
j_call: TRBJ1-1
clone_size: once
v_call: TRBV13
d_call: .

cdr3_nt: TGCGCCAGCAGGTCCACACTTAACACTGAAGCTTTCTTT
cdr3_aa: CASRSTLNTEAFF
j_call: TRBJ1-1
clone_size: few
v_call: TRBV5-1
d_call: .

cdr3_nt: TGTGCCAGCAGGAATGGCCCCGTCTCCTACAATGAGCAGTTCTTC
cdr3_aa: CASRNGPVSYNEQFF
j_call: TRBJ2-1
clone_size: .
v_call: TRBV5-4
d_call: .

cdr3_nt: TGTGCCAGCAGTGTCGGGCGGGACACTGAAGCTTTCTTT
cdr3_aa: CASSVGRDTEAFF
j_call: TRBJ1-1
clone_size: .
v_call: TRBV6-4
d_call: .

cdr3_nt: TGTGCCAGCAGCCCTGGGACAGGGTACATGAACACTGAAGCTTTCTTT
cdr3_aa: CASSPGTGYMNTEAFF
j_call: TRBJ1-1
clone_size: .
v_call: TRBV11-2
d_call: TRBD1

cdr3_nt: TGTGCCAGCACGAGGGCCCAAGGAGACACCGGGGAGCTGTTTTTT
cdr3_aa: CASTRAQGDTGELFF
j_call: TRBJ2-2
clone_size: .
v_call: TRBV6-1
d_call: .

cdr3_nt: TGTGCCAGCAGCACGGACGGAGCTGAAGCTTTCTTT
cdr3_aa: CASSTDGAEAFF
j_call: TRBJ1-1
clone_size: .
v_call: TRBV6-5
d_call: .

cdr3_nt: TGCGCCAGCAGTGAGTCGAACAGCCAAGAGACCCAGTACTTC
cdr3_aa: CASSESNSQETQYF
j_call: TRBJ2-5
clone_size: .
v_call: TRBV10-2
d_call: .

cdr3_nt: TGTGCCAGCAGGGCCGGACAGGGAGGGAATTCACCCCTCCACTTT
cdr3_aa: CASRAGQGGNSPLHF
j_call: TRBJ1-6
clone_size: .
v_call: TRBV6-6
d_call: TRBD1

cdr3_nt: TGTGCCAGCAGTTCCTATGGGACTAGCGGGAGGGCCTTTTACAATGAGCAGTTCTTC
cdr3_aa: CASSSYGTSGRAFYNEQFF
j_call: TRBJ2-1
clone_size: once
v_call: TRBV27
d_call: TRBD2